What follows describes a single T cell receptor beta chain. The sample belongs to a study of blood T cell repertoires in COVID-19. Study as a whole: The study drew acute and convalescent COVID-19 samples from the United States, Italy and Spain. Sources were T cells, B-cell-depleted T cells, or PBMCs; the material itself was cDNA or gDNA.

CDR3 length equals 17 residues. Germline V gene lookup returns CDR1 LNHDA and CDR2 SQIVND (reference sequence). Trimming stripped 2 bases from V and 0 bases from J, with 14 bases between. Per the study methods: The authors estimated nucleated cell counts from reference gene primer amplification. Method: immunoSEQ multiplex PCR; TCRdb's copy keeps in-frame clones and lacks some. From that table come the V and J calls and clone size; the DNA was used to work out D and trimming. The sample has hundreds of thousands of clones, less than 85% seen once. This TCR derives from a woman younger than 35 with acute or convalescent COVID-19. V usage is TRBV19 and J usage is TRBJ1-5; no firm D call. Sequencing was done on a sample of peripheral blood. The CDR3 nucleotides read TGTGCCAGTAGTATAACCCTAACGCAATATAGCAATCAGCCCCAGCATTTT. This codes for CASSITLTQYSNQPQHF.